The entry that follows covers one T cell receptor beta chain sequence. What it binds is unknown. Sequenced by immunoSEQ multiplex PCR; TCRdb stores in-frame clones only, minus some. The sample lists 15,000 to 20,000 clones, about 80% occurring once. The sample is drawn from a study of CD4 T cells in relation to SARS-CoV-2 and coronaviruses. Before the COVID-19 pandemic, during about 2011-2019, CD4+ T cells were taken from unexposed donors. CD4+ T cells were isolated from the cells after about ten days of culture. From germline, CDR1 is SGHRS and CDR2 YFSETQ. The CDR3 length is 19 residues. V was clipped by 1 base and J by 4 bases; unmatched bases: 10.

The material sequenced was CD4+ T cells from PBMCs, cultured in vitro. This clonotype was obtained from a human donor in good health. This chain connects TRBV5-1 to TRBJ2-2; 13 bases map to TRBD2. The CDR3 sequence: CASSLLLTSGRAFTGELFF. CDR3 nucleotides: TGCGCCAGCAGCTTGCTCCTCACTAGCGGGAGGGCCTTCACCGGGGAGCTGTTTTTT.